This T cell receptor (beta chain) is drawn from a study of CD8+CD57+ T cells in acquired aplastic anemia. Overall study context: DNA per sorted CD4+ or CD8+ sample ranged about 0.19 to 30 ug, averaging around 3.1 ug. Regarding the study as a whole: Patients had twenty-nine CD8+ CDR3 sequences in common with controls (the shared set). A significant difference in CD8+ Simpson's diversity between patients and controls was not found.

Profiles of TCR beta VDJ and CDR3 were generated from a genomic DNA template. TCRdb re-called the reads with MiXCR, one entry per CDR3 protein. Among some 120,000 distinct CDR3 sequences, around 48% were seen once, and the ten largest hold under 3%. Germline assignment: CDR1 SGHTA and CDR2 FQGNSA. This CDR3 region has 14 residues. Trimming took off 2 bases at V and 7 bases at J, with 9 bases between the two ends. On this clonotype: Its antigen is unidentified.

What was sequenced was sorted CD4+, CD8+, or CD8+CD57+ T cells (not recorded which) from PBMCs. The receptor was isolated from a human donor in good health, serving as a control. V gene TRBV7-2 combines with J gene TRBJ1-6; the D gene is possibly TRBD1 (6 bases). The CDR3 loop reads CASSLKGTNSPLHF. The CDR3 nucleotides read TGTGCCAGCAGCTTAAAGGGGACAAATTCACCCCTCCACTTT.